These T cell receptor beta chains were read from a single sample in a study of blood T cell repertoires in COVID-19. Assay: immunoSEQ multiplex PCR; the TCRdb copy retains only in-frame clones and omits some. The sample yields approximately 100,000 clones, around 84% seen once. Sequenced: peripheral blood. These receptors originate from a human donor in a cohort sampled during active COVID-19. CDR3s include the opening cysteine and the closing phenylalanine or tryptophan. A D gene is named only where the DNA matches it firmly. Rows give clone size only sometimes, using once, few, many, or a class for an expanded clone.

clone size | J gene | V gene | D gene | CDR3 DNA | CDR3 protein
NA | TRBJ1-1 | TRBV30 | NA | TGTGCCTGGAGTAGGAGCCGAGGCACTGAAGCTTTCTTT | CAWSRSRGTEAFF
NA | TRBJ1-2 | TRBV2 | NA | TGTGCCAGCAGCCCGGACACCTTC | CASSPDTF
few | TRBJ1-1 | TRBV19 | NA | TGTGCCAGTAGTATCTCAGTGAACACTGAAGCTTTCTTT | CASSISVNTEAFF
NA | TRBJ1-2 | TRBV2 | NA | TGTGCCAGCAGGGGTGGGGCCTTGAACTATGGCTACACCTTC | CASRGGALNYGYTF
NA | TRBJ2-4 | TRBV3-1/TRBV3-2 | NA | TGTGCCAGCAGCCAAGATCCCGCAGTAGCCAAAAACATTCAGTACTTC | CASSQDPAVAKNIQYF
NA | TRBJ1-2 | TRBV7-9 | NA | TGTGCCAGCAGCCTACAGGAGAAGAACTATGGCTACACCTTC | CASSLQEKNYGYTF
NA | TRBJ1-6 | TRBV6-5 | NA | TGTGCCAGCAGTTACCTGGGAGGGGGAGGTTCACCCCTCCACTTT | CASSYLGGGGSPLHF
NA | TRBJ1-5 | TRBV19 | NA | TGTGCCAGTAGTATAGCGCAAAGGAGGAGCAATCAGCCCCAGCATTTT | CASSIAQRRSNQPQHF
NA | TRBJ2-7 | TRBV12-3/TRBV12-4 | NA | TGTGCCAGCACCCCCGGTCCCCCCGGGGAGCAGTACTTC | CASTPGPPGEQYF
NA | TRBJ1-1 | TRBV5-4 | TRBD1 | TGTGCCAGCAGCTTGGGGGGGTACAGGGGCCGGAACACTGAAGCTTTCTTT | CASSLGGYRGRNTEAFF
NA | TRBJ2-5 | TRBV2 | NA | TGTGCCAGCAGTAGCCAGGGAGGCCAAGAGACCCAGTACTTC | CASSSQGGQETQYF
NA | TRBJ2-2 | TRBV25-1 | NA | TGTGCCAGCAGTAGGGAGACAGGCCGAGGATCCGGGGAGCTGTTTTTT | CASSRETGRGSGELFF
few | TRBJ2-1 | TRBV11-3 | NA | TGTGCCAGCAGCCCGGGGGTTTCCTACAATGAGCAGTTCTTC | CASSPGVSYNEQFF
NA | TRBJ2-6 | TRBV18 | NA | TGTGCCAGCTCACCCCTCGGACACCGTACTGGGGCCAACGTCCTGACTTTC | CASSPLGHRTGANVLTF
NA | TRBJ1-2 | TRBV5-1 | NA | TGCGCCAGCAGCTTGGGACAGAAAGACTATGGCTACACCTTC | CASSLGQKDYGYTF
NA | TRBJ1-2 | TRBV7-9 | NA | TGTGCCAGCAGCAAAGTGCAGAATAACTATGGCTACACCTTC | CASSKVQNNYGYTF
NA | TRBJ2-7 | TRBV23-1 | NA | TGCGCCAGCAGTCAAAGGGTAGGAGGGGAGTCCTACGAGCAGTACTTC | CASSQRVGGESYEQYF
once | TRBJ1-2 | TRBV5-6 | NA | TGTGCCAGCAGCTTCCTTCTCGCCGATCAGGGCGATGGCTACACCTTC | CASSFLLADQGDGYTF
NA | TRBJ2-4 | TRBV19 | NA | TGTGCCAGTAGTACCACGGGCGGGGCCCAAAACATTCAGTACTTC | CASSTTGGAQNIQYF
NA | TRBJ2-3 | TRBV2 | NA | TGTGCCAGCAGTGAAGTAATAAGCACAGATACGCAGTATTTT | CASSEVISTDTQYF
NA | TRBJ2-3 | TRBV18 | TRBD1 | TGTGCCAGCTCACTCACAGGGGATGTCACAGATACGCAGTATTTT | CASSLTGDVTDTQYF
NA | TRBJ2-7 | TRBV10-3 | NA | TGTGCCATCGACGTAAGGTCCGGTCCCGGAGGGAGCTCCTACGAGCAGTACTTC | CAIDVRSGPGGSSYEQYF
NA | TRBJ1-4 | TRBV2 | NA | TGTGCCAGCAGCCGAGGGTTTCTTGCAACTAATGAAAAACTGTTTTTT | CASSRGFLATNEKLFF
NA | TRBJ2-1 | TRBV4-2 | TRBD2 | TGTGCCAGCAGCCAAGGGACTAGCGGGGAACTAGAGCAGTTCTTC | CASSQGTSGELEQFF
NA | TRBJ2-7 | TRBV6-4 | TRBD1 | TGTGCCAGCAGTGACTCCGGGACAGGGGTCGAGCAGTACTTC | CASSDSGTGVEQYF
NA | TRBJ1-1 | TRBV7-9 | NA | TGTGCCAGCAGCCGTCGCCCGGAGGGTAGCACTGAAGCTTTCTTT | CASSRRPEGSTEAFF
NA | TRBJ1-3 | TRBV6-2/TRBV6-3 | NA | TGTGCCAGCAGCCACCCTGCCGGCTCTGGAAACACCATATATTTT | CASSHPAGSGNTIYF
few | TRBJ2-7 | TRBV3-1/TRBV3-2 | TRBD1 | TGTGCCAGCAGCCCTTCGGACAGGGCCGTACGTGGGCAGTACTTC | CASSPSDRAVRGQYF
NA | TRBJ1-2 | TRBV12-3/TRBV12-4 | NA | TGTGCCAGCAGTTTTAGGGGAGGTGGTGGCTACACCTTC | CASSFRGGGGYTF
NA | TRBJ1-1 | TRBV28 | TRBD1 | TGTGCCAGCCGACCTCCCGGACAGGGGGCGAGTAGGGCTTTCTTT | CASRPPGQGASRAFF
NA | TRBJ2-4 | TRBV28 | TRBD2 | TGTGCCAGCAGTTCTAGCGGGGTAGGCAAAAACATTCAGTACTTC | CASSSSGVGKNIQYF
NA | TRBJ2-5 | TRBV6-5 | NA | TGTGCCAGCTCCCACGGGCCGCGGGGAGAGACCCAGTACTTC | CASSHGPRGETQYF
NA | TRBJ2-7 | TRBV14 | NA | TGTGCCAGCAGCCAAGGTGCAGGGGGGTGGAGGACCTACGAGCAGTACTTC | CASSQGAGGWRTYEQYF
NA | TRBJ1-4 | TRBV11-2 | TRBD1 | TGTGCCAGCAGCTTAACAGGGGGCGCCTATGAAAAACTGTTTTTT | CASSLTGGAYEKLFF
NA | TRBJ2-7 | TRBV5-6 | TRBD1 | TGTGCCAGCAGCATCAGACAGGGGCGTTTATTATTCGAGCAGTACTTC | CASSIRQGRLLFEQYF
NA | TRBJ1-3 | TRBV20-1 | TRBD1 | TGCAGTGCTAGTGGGACAGGGGTCCTTCGTGGAAACACCATATATTTT | CSASGTGVLRGNTIYF
NA | TRBJ2-7 | TRBV27 | NA | TGTGCCAGCAGTTCTCCCGGGACTTTAAGCTCCTACGAGCAGTACTTC | CASSSPGTLSSYEQYF
once | TRBJ1-3 | TRBV5-1 | NA | TGCGCCAGCAGCTTGGCACAGGCGTCGGGAAACACCATATATTTT | CASSLAQASGNTIYF
NA | TRBJ2-7 | TRBV5-1 | TRBD2 | TGCGCCAGCAGCTTGGGGACTAGCGGGTACGAGCAGTACTTC | CASSLGTSGYEQYF
NA | TRBJ1-4 | TRBV6-6 | NA | TGTGCCAGCAGTATATCCTCCGGGGTCACTAATGAAAAACTGTTTTTT | CASSISSGVTNEKLFF
many | TRBJ1-2 | TRBV19 | NA | TGTGCCAGTAGTCCGGGGGGGCGAGTCGATGGCTACACCTTC | CASSPGGRVDGYTF
NA | TRBJ1-2 | TRBV4-2 | TRBD1 | TGTGCCAGCAGCCAGGCGGGGACAGGGGGCCGTGGCTACACCTTC | CASSQAGTGGRGYTF
NA | TRBJ2-7 | TRBV7-6 | TRBD1 | TGTGCCAGCAGCTTAGCGCCCGGGACAGGGATATCCTACGAGCAGTACTTC | CASSLAPGTGISYEQYF
once | TRBJ1-3 | TRBV4-3 | NA | TGCGCCAGCAGCCAAGAAGCCCAGGGGTATGGAAACACCATATATTTT | CASSQEAQGYGNTIYF
NA | TRBJ1-4 | TRBV9 | NA | TGTGCCAGCAGCGTAGGGGGCAAGGCGACTGAAAAACTGTTTTTT | CASSVGGKATEKLFF
NA | TRBJ2-1 | TRBV3-1/TRBV3-2 | TRBD2 | TGTGCCAGCAGCTATGGACTAGCGGGGGGGCATGGTGAGCAGTTCTTC | CASSYGLAGGHGEQFF
NA | TRBJ1-2 | TRBV6-5 | TRBD1 | TGTGCCAGCAGCGCCGGACAGGGAGTTAGGTATGGCTACACCTTC | CASSAGQGVRYGYTF
NA | TRBJ1-1 | TRBV5-4 | NA | TGTGCCAGCAGCTTGAGGGTGGGGCGCGGCCCCCTAGGCACTGAAGCTTTCTTT | CASSLRVGRGPLGTEAFF
NA | TRBJ1-2 | TRBV7-3 | NA | TGTGCCAGCAGCTTAATAGCGGACGTCGCTCGAGGCTACACCTTC | CASSLIADVARGYTF
NA | TRBJ2-7 | TRBV3-1/TRBV3-2 | TRBD1 | TGTGCCAGCAGCCAAACATGGGGACAGGGATACGAGCAGTACTTC | CASSQTWGQGYEQYF
NA | TRBJ2-1 | TRBV19 | TRBD2 | TGTGCCAGTAGTTTAAGCGGGATAAATCCCTACAATGAGCAGTTCTTC | CASSLSGINPYNEQFF
NA | TRBJ1-2 | TRBV5-1 | NA | TGCGCCAGCAGCTTGGCCCCCGGGACATTGGATGGCTACACCTTC | CASSLAPGTLDGYTF
few | TRBJ2-7 | TRBV6-5 | TRBD1 | TGTGCCAGCACCACGGGGGACAGGTCCTACGAGCAGTACTTC | CASTTGDRSYEQYF